Listed below are T cell receptor beta chains from one sample, sequenced in a study of blood T cells in healthy people across ages. TCRdb analysed the 5' RACE reads with MiXCR anew, one entry per CDR3 protein. The sample carries 500,000 to 600,000 distinct CDR3 sequences, roughly 29% recorded once. Material for sequencing was blood. These receptors were collected from a woman aged 70-85 years in good health. CDR3s include the opening cysteine and the closing phenylalanine or tryptophan. The D gene is left open where the match is weak. A clone size is listed for some rows: how often the clone was seen (once, few, many), or a class if it is expanded.

J gene: TRBJ2-5; V gene: TRBV7-2; clone size: -; D gene: -; CDR3 protein: CASSLVVGGTQYF; CDR3 DNA: TGTGCCAGCAGCTTAGTCGTGGGGGGGACCCAGTACTTC
J gene: TRBJ2-7; V gene: TRBV3-1; clone size: few; D gene: -; CDR3 protein: CASSQTGGPYEQYF; CDR3 DNA: TGTGCCAGCAGCCAAACCGGGGGTCCCTACGAGCAGTACTTC
J gene: TRBJ2-1; V gene: TRBV7-6; clone size: few; D gene: TRBD2; CDR3 protein: CASSIREGEQFF; CDR3 DNA: TGTGCCAGCAGTATCAGGGAGGGTGAGCAGTTCTTC
J gene: TRBJ2-3; V gene: TRBV20-1; clone size: -; D gene: TRBD2; CDR3 protein: CSAQRGASTDTQYF; CDR3 DNA: TGCAGTGCCCAGCGGGGGGCCAGCACAGATACGCAGTATTTT
J gene: TRBJ1-6; V gene: TRBV29-1; clone size: -; D gene: -; CDR3 protein: CSVAWENSPLHF; CDR3 DNA: TGCAGCGTTGCGTGGGAGAATTCACCCCTCCACTTT
J gene: TRBJ2-3; V gene: TRBV29-1; clone size: -; D gene: TRBD1; CDR3 protein: CSPTTGGRGDTQYF; CDR3 DNA: TGCAGCCCGACTACAGGGGGTAGGGGAGATACGCAGTATTTT
J gene: TRBJ2-7; V gene: TRBV6-2/TRBV6-3; clone size: few; D gene: -; CDR3 protein: CASSTFVRDNYEQYF; CDR3 DNA: TGTGCCAGCAGTACATTCGTCCGGGACAACTACGAGCAGTACTTC
J gene: TRBJ2-3; V gene: TRBV29-1; clone size: many; D gene: TRBD2; CDR3 protein: CSVELAGGPTDTQYF; CDR3 DNA: TGCAGCGTTGAACTAGCGGGGGGCCCAACAGATACGCAGTATTTT
J gene: TRBJ1-2; V gene: TRBV20-1; clone size: -; D gene: -; CDR3 protein: CSAPTGALGYTF; CDR3 DNA: TGCAGTGCTCCCACCGGGGCCTTAGGCTACACCTTC
J gene: TRBJ2-2; V gene: TRBV7-6; clone size: few; D gene: -; CDR3 protein: CASSPPQGRELFF; CDR3 DNA: TGTGCCAGCAGCCCCCCACAGGGCCGGGAGCTGTTTTTT
J gene: TRBJ1-4; V gene: TRBV20-1; clone size: few; D gene: -; CDR3 protein: CSARDPGRTNEKLFF; CDR3 DNA: TGCAGTGCTAGAGATCCTGGACGCACTAATGAAAAACTGTTTTTT
J gene: TRBJ2-5; V gene: TRBV2; clone size: few; D gene: TRBD1; CDR3 protein: CASRDREETQYF; CDR3 DNA: TGTGCCAGCAGGGACAGGGAAGAGACCCAGTACTTC
J gene: TRBJ2-1; V gene: TRBV5-1; clone size: -; D gene: TRBD1; CDR3 protein: CASTRQGASDEQLF; CDR3 DNA: TGCGCCAGCACCAGACAGGGGGCGTCGGATGAGCAGCTCTTC
J gene: TRBJ2-7; V gene: TRBV20-1; clone size: few; D gene: -; CDR3 protein: CSASPWNSYEQYF; CDR3 DNA: TGCAGTGCCAGCCCCTGGAATTCCTACGAGCAGTACTTC
J gene: TRBJ2-6; V gene: TRBV9; clone size: -; D gene: -; CDR3 protein: CASSVRSGGANVLTF; CDR3 DNA: TGTGCCAGCAGCGTGCGATCAGGTGGGGCCAACGTCCTGACTTTC
J gene: TRBJ2-1; V gene: TRBV6-2/TRBV6-3; clone size: few; D gene: -; CDR3 protein: CASSFEGSSYNEQFF; CDR3 DNA: TGTGCCAGCAGTTTTGAGGGGAGCTCCTACAATGAGCAGTTCTTC
J gene: TRBJ1-2; V gene: TRBV24-1; clone size: -; D gene: TRBD1; CDR3 protein: CATSAGGGGDYGYTF; CDR3 DNA: TGTGCCACCAGTGCTGGAGGGGGCGGCGACTATGGCTACACCTTC
J gene: TRBJ1-1; V gene: TRBV6-5; clone size: -; D gene: -; CDR3 protein: CASLRATEAFF; CDR3 DNA: TGTGCCAGCCTTAGGGCTACTGAAGCTTTCTTT
J gene: TRBJ1-1; V gene: TRBV13; clone size: -; D gene: -; CDR3 protein: CASSPRVSSTEAFF; CDR3 DNA: TGTGCCAGCAGCCCTAGGGTGTCGAGCACTGAAGCTTTCTTT
J gene: TRBJ1-6; V gene: TRBV20-1; clone size: few; D gene: TRBD1; CDR3 protein: CSARDSIGTGNSPLHF; CDR3 DNA: TGCAGTGCTAGAGACTCCATCGGGACAGGGAATTCACCCCTCCACTTT
J gene: TRBJ1-5; V gene: TRBV20-1; clone size: few; D gene: -; CDR3 protein: CSARGAAGQPQHF; CDR3 DNA: TGCAGTGCTAGAGGGGCAGCGGGGCAGCCCCAGCATTTT
J gene: TRBJ2-7; V gene: TRBV6-1; clone size: -; D gene: TRBD1; CDR3 protein: CASSSDRFSYKQYF; CDR3 DNA: TGTGCCAGCAGCTCGGACAGGTTCTCCTACAAGCAGTACTTC
J gene: TRBJ1-2; V gene: TRBV20-1; clone size: few; D gene: -; CDR3 protein: CSARLQGYYGYTF; CDR3 DNA: TGCAGTGCTAGACTTCAGGGGTACTATGGCTACACCTTC
J gene: TRBJ1-2; V gene: TRBV4-2; clone size: few; D gene: -; CDR3 protein: CASSQEHDYTF; CDR3 DNA: TGTGCCAGCAGCCAAGAGCACGACTACACCTTC
J gene: TRBJ2-7; V gene: TRBV6-6; clone size: few; D gene: -; CDR3 protein: CASSPTDYEQYF; CDR3 DNA: TGTGCCAGCAGCCCCACAGACTACGAGCAGTACTTC
J gene: TRBJ1-2; V gene: TRBV7-2; clone size: -; D gene: -; CDR3 protein: CASSSSSGSGCTF; CDR3 DNA: TGTGCCAGCAGCTCCTCCTCAGGGAGCGGCTGCACCTTC
J gene: TRBJ1-5; V gene: TRBV4-1; clone size: -; D gene: -; CDR3 protein: CASSQVPQDYSNQPQHF; CDR3 DNA: TGCGCCAGCAGCCAAGTCCCCCAGGATTATAGCAATCAGCCCCAGCATTTT
J gene: TRBJ2-3; V gene: TRBV5-1; clone size: -; D gene: TRBD1; CDR3 protein: CASRRAGGSTDTQYF; CDR3 DNA: TGCGCCAGCCGGCGGGCAGGGGGCAGCACAGATACGCAGTATTTT
J gene: TRBJ1-6; V gene: TRBV12-3/TRBV12-4; clone size: few; D gene: -; CDR3 protein: CASRQGAYNSPLHF; CDR3 DNA: TGTGCCAGCAGGCAAGGGGCCTATAATTCACCCCTCCACTTT
J gene: TRBJ2-5; V gene: TRBV18; clone size: -; D gene: TRBD1; CDR3 protein: CASSGQGTQETQYF; CDR3 DNA: TGTGCCAGCTCTGGACAGGGGACTCAAGAGACCCAGTACTTC
J gene: TRBJ2-1; V gene: TRBV4-2; clone size: -; D gene: -; CDR3 protein: CASSHPGASSYNEQFF; CDR3 DNA: TGTGCCAGCAGCCACCCGGGAGCTAGCTCCTACAATGAGCAGTTCTTC
J gene: TRBJ2-1; V gene: TRBV29-1; clone size: few; D gene: -; CDR3 protein: CSVGVNPLYNEQFF; CDR3 DNA: TGCAGCGTTGGCGTAAATCCCCTATACAATGAGCAGTTCTTC
J gene: TRBJ2-5; V gene: TRBV4-3; clone size: few; D gene: -; CDR3 protein: CASSQGSTFQETQYF; CDR3 DNA: TGCGCCAGCAGCCAAGGTTCTACTTTCCAAGAGACCCAGTACTTC
J gene: TRBJ2-3; V gene: TRBV4-1; clone size: many; D gene: -; CDR3 protein: CASSQDRGGADTQYF; CDR3 DNA: TGCGCCAGCAGCCAAGATCGGGGCGGGGCAGATACGCAGTATTTT
J gene: TRBJ2-5; V gene: TRBV5-1; clone size: few; D gene: -; CDR3 protein: CASSPIPGVEETQYF; CDR3 DNA: TGCGCCAGCAGCCCGATACCAGGGGTGGAAGAGACCCAGTACTTC
J gene: TRBJ1-1; V gene: TRBV20-1; clone size: -; D gene: -; CDR3 protein: CSPRGAWGLNTEAFF; CDR3 DNA: TGCAGCCCTCGAGGGGCTTGGGGATTGAACACTGAAGCTTTCTTT
J gene: TRBJ2-7; V gene: TRBV2; clone size: few; D gene: -; CDR3 protein: CASSERGTAGYEQYF; CDR3 DNA: TGTGCCAGCAGTGAAAGGGGGACGGCCGGCTACGAGCAGTACTTC
J gene: TRBJ2-4; V gene: TRBV24-1; clone size: -; D gene: -; CDR3 protein: CATSDPWQGSIQYF; CDR3 DNA: TGTGCCACCAGTGATCCTTGGCAGGGTAGCATTCAGTACTTC
J gene: TRBJ2-5; V gene: TRBV4-1; clone size: few; D gene: -; CDR3 protein: CASSQDGGRETQYF; CDR3 DNA: TGTGCCAGCAGCCAAGACGGGGGTCGGGAGACCCAGTACTTC
J gene: TRBJ2-7; V gene: TRBV20-1; clone size: -; D gene: TRBD1; CDR3 protein: CSAHSGTGTYEQYF; CDR3 DNA: TGCAGTGCTCATTCTGGGACAGGGACCTACGAGCAGTACTTC
J gene: TRBJ2-3; V gene: TRBV24-1; clone size: few; D gene: TRBD1; CDR3 protein: CATSDLGDRGHEDTQYF; CDR3 DNA: TGTGCCACCAGTGATTTGGGGGACAGGGGGCATGAAGATACGCAGTATTTT
J gene: TRBJ2-2; V gene: TRBV6-2/TRBV6-3; clone size: -; D gene: -; CDR3 protein: CASSPGGKTGELFF; CDR3 DNA: TGTGCCAGCAGCCCCGGAGGCAAGACCGGGGAGCTGTTTTTT
J gene: TRBJ2-2; V gene: TRBV5-1; clone size: few; D gene: -; CDR3 protein: CASSLAEVRAGELFF; CDR3 DNA: TGCGCCAGCAGCTTGGCGGAGGTGCGGGCCGGGGAGCTGTTTTTT
J gene: TRBJ2-3; V gene: TRBV24-1; clone size: once; D gene: TRBD1; CDR3 protein: CATSESGTGGADTQYF; CDR3 DNA: TGTGCCACCAGTGAGTCCGGGACAGGGGGCGCAGATACGCAGTATTTT
J gene: TRBJ2-6; V gene: TRBV14; clone size: -; D gene: -; CDR3 protein: CASSQVGGVWANVLTF; CDR3 DNA: TGTGCCAGCAGCCAAGTCGGAGGGGTTTGGGCCAACGTCCTGACTTTC
J gene: TRBJ2-5; V gene: TRBV5-1; clone size: -; D gene: -; CDR3 protein: CASSLASREAETQYF; CDR3 DNA: TGCGCCAGCAGCTTGGCATCCAGGGAGGCAGAGACCCAGTACTTC
J gene: TRBJ1-1; V gene: TRBV7-9; clone size: few; D gene: -; CDR3 protein: CASGGIGTEAFF; CDR3 DNA: TGTGCCAGCGGAGGAATCGGCACTGAAGCTTTCTTT
J gene: TRBJ1-2; V gene: TRBV7-9; clone size: -; D gene: -; CDR3 protein: CASEEQRLVYGYTF; CDR3 DNA: TGTGCCAGCGAAGAACAGCGACTTGTCTATGGCTACACCTTC
J gene: TRBJ2-5; V gene: TRBV29-1; clone size: -; D gene: TRBD2; CDR3 protein: CSVEVAGMGETQYF; CDR3 DNA: TGCAGCGTTGAAGTAGCGGGAATGGGAGAGACCCAGTACTTC
J gene: TRBJ1-2; V gene: TRBV7-9; clone size: few; D gene: -; CDR3 protein: CASSQTALKGYTF; CDR3 DNA: TGTGCCAGCAGCCAGACGGCTCTTAAGGGCTACACCTTC
J gene: TRBJ2-7; V gene: TRBV7-2; clone size: -; D gene: TRBD1; CDR3 protein: CASSLAGQGAEQYF; CDR3 DNA: TGTGCCAGCAGCTTAGCGGGACAGGGTGCCGAGCAGTACTTC
J gene: TRBJ1-3; V gene: TRBV7-8; clone size: -; D gene: -; CDR3 protein: CASSSPGGGNTIYF; CDR3 DNA: TGTGCCAGCAGCTCCCCGGGGGGGGGAAACACCATATATTTT
J gene: TRBJ2-2; V gene: TRBV7-2; clone size: few; D gene: -; CDR3 protein: CASSQVGPRNTGELFF; CDR3 DNA: TGTGCCAGCAGCCAAGTGGGTCCAAGGAACACCGGGGAGCTGTTTTTT
J gene: TRBJ2-7; V gene: TRBV7-2; clone size: few; D gene: TRBD1; CDR3 protein: CASSIWTGGYEQYF; CDR3 DNA: TGTGCCAGCAGCATTTGGACAGGGGGCTACGAGCAGTACTTC
J gene: TRBJ1-4; V gene: TRBV5-1; clone size: -; D gene: TRBD1; CDR3 protein: CASSLERQGGHEKLFF; CDR3 DNA: TGCGCCAGCAGCTTGGAACGACAGGGAGGACATGAAAAACTGTTTTTT
J gene: TRBJ1-2; V gene: TRBV28; clone size: -; D gene: -; CDR3 protein: CASSGNGYTF; CDR3 DNA: TGTGCCAGCAGCGGGAATGGCTACACCTTC
J gene: TRBJ2-7; V gene: TRBV20-1; clone size: few; D gene: -; CDR3 protein: CSALAAYEQYF; CDR3 DNA: TGCAGTGCCCTGGCGGCCTACGAGCAGTACTTC